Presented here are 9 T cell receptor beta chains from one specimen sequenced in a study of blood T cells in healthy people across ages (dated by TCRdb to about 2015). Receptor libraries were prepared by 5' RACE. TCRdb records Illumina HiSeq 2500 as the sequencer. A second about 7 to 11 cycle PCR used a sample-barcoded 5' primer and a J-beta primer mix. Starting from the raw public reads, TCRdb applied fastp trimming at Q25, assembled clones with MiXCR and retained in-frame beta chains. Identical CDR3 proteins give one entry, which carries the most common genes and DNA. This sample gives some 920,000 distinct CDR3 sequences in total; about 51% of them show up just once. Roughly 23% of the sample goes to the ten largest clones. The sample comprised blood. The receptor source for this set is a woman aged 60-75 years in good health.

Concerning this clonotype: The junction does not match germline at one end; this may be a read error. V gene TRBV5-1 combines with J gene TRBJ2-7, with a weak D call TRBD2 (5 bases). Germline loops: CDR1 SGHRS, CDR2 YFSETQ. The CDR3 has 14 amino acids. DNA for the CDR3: TGCGCCAGCAGCTCCCAAGAGGGCTACTACGTGCAGTACTTC. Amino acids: CASSSQEGYYVQYF.

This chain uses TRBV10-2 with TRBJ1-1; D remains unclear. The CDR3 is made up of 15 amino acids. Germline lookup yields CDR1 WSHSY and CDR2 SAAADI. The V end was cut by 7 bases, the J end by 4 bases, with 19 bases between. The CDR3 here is CASNNDIKGRTEAFF. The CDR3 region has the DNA TGCGCCAGCAATAACGACATAAAGGGTCGCACTGAAGCTTTCTTT.

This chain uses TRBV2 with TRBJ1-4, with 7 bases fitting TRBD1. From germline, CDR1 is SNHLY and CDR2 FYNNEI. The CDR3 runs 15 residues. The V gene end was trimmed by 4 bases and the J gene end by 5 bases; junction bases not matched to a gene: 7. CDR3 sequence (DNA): TGTGCCAGCAGTGGGGAGGGGGCAGAGAATGAAAAACTGTTTTTT. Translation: CASSGEGAENEKLFF. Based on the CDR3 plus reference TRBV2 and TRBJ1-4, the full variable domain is EPEVTQTPSHQVTQMGQEVILRCVPISNHLYFYWYRQILGQKVEFLVSFYNNEISEKSEIFDDQFSVERPDGSNFTLKIRSTKLEDSAMYFCASSGEGAENEKLFFGSGTQLSVL.

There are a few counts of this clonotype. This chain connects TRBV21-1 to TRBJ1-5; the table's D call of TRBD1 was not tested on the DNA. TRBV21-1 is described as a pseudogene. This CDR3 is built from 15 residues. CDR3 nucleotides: TGTGCCAGCAGCGGGCTTGACAGGGTTATTCAGCCCCAGCATTTT. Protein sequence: CASSGLDRVIQPQHF.

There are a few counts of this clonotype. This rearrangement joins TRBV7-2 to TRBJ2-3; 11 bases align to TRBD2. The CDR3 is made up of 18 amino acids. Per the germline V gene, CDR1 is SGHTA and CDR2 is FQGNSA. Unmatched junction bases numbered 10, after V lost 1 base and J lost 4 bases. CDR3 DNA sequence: TGTGCCAGCAGCTTAGGAGTTAGCGGGAGGGCCTGCGCAGATACGCAGTATTTT. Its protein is CASSLGVSGRACADTQYF.

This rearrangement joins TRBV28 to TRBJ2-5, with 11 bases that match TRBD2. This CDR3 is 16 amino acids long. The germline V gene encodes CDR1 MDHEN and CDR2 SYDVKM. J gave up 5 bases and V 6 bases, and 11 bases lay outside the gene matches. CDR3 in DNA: TGTGCCAGCAGCTCTGGACTAGCGGGTAGTTGGGAGACCCAGTACTTC. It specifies CASSSGLAGSWETQYF.

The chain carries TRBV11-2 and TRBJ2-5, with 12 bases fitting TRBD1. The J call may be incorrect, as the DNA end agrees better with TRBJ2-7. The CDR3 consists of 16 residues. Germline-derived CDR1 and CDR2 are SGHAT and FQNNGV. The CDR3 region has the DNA TGTGCCAGCAGCTCGGCCGGGACAGGGGGCTCGTACGAGCAGTACTTC. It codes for CASSSAGTGGSYEQYF.

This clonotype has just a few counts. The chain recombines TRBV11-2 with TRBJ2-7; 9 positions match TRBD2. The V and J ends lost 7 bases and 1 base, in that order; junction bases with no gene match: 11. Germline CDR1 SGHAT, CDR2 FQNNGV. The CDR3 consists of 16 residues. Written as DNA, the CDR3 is TGTGCCAGCACCTCGACTAGCGGCGGAATTTCCTACGAGCAGTACTTC. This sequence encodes CASTSTSGGISYEQYF.

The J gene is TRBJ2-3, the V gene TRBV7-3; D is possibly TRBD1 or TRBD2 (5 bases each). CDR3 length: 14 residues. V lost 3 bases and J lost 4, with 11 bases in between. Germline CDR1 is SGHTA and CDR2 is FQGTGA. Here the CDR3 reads CASSFRDPPDTQYF. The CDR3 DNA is TGTGCCAGCAGCTTCCGGGACCCTCCAGATACGCAGTATTTT.